This T cell receptor (beta chain) was sequenced during a study of cytomegalovirus exposure and HLA in healthy donors. Study-wide background: Researchers found that roughly 81% of over 350 genotyped donors fell within the Caucasian-associated ancestry cluster.

All donors participated as healthy donors of bone marrow. This clone occurred a few times. Its specificity is not known. Findings of the study overall: There were some V segments, including TRBV6-2 and TRBV6-3, excluded as indistinguishable. Later work found most CMV-associated TCR beta chains apparently HLA-restricted.

CDR1 and CDR2 (germline): SNHLY, FYNNEI. There are 11 residues in the CDR3. V lost 6 bases to trimming and J lost 4 bases, with 4 bases between them. The PCR made use of 60 Vbeta and 13 Jbeta primers. Assay used: immunoSEQ multiplex PCR; TCRdb lists only in-frame clones, some missing. The profile shows 80,000 or so clones, about 60% of them singletons. Sequencing was performed on PBMCs. The chain is built from TRBV2 and TRBJ2-1, with D unclear. This receptor was obtained from a man aged 25 to 40 in good health and CMV-seropositive. CDR3 amino acids: CASRAYNEQFF. CDR3 DNA sequence: TGTGCCAGCAGGGCTTACAATGAGCAGTTCTTC.